The 23 T cell receptor beta chains listed next were all sequenced from one sample in a study of T-cell memory formation after mild COVID-19. TCRdb processed the 5' RACE reads anew with MiXCR; each CDR3 protein has one entry. The sample consists of about 290,000 distinct CDR3 sequences, about 16% of them appearing once. Sequencing was performed on PBMCs or a T cell subset sorted from them (not recorded which). The receptors originated from a man in his late teens or twenties who had mild COVID-19 (a few samples of this study predate the infection). Cell type and time point are not known.

This clonotype was detected a few times. The CDR3 coding sequence is TGCGCCAGCAGCCGGAGCCGAGGGACAGGCCTACAAGAGACCCAGTACTTC. This encodes CASSRSRGTGLQETQYF. The chain is built from TRBV5-1 and TRBJ2-5; 8 bases agree with TRBD1. This CDR3 is 17 amino acids long. V was pared by 4 bases and J by 2 bases, with 13 bases of the junction left unmatched. Germline V gene data show CDR1 as SGHRS and CDR2 as YFSETQ.

This clonotype occurred many times. V is TRBV5-1 and J is TRBJ2-5; either TRBD1 or TRBD2 may supply D (5 bases each). Trimming shortened V by 0 bases and J by 2 bases, and 8 bases separated the two germline ends. CDR3 length: 14 amino acids. Germline CDR1 reads SGHRS; CDR2 reads YFSETQ. CDR3 region: CASSLAEGQETQYF. CDR3 bases: TGCGCCAGCAGCTTGGCCGAGGGGCAAGAGACCCAGTACTTC. Looking up the rest from reference TRBV5-1 and TRBJ2-5 gives the full variable domain: KAGVTQTPRYLIKTRGQQVTLSCSPISGHRSVSWYQQTPGQGLQFLFEYFSETQRNKGNFPGRFSGRQFSNSRSEMNVSTLELGDSALYLCASSLAEGQETQYFGPGTRLLVL.

This clonotype was seen a few times. This chain links TRBV7-2 with TRBJ1-5; no clear D. Germline CDR1 reads SGHTA; CDR2 reads FQGNSA. There are 13 residues in the CDR3. The V end was cut by 4 bases, the J end by 4 bases, with 8 bases between. The CDR3 here is CASSSSENQPQHF. The CDR3 region has the DNA TGTGCCAGCAGCTCCTCAGAAAATCAGCCCCAGCATTTT.

This clonotype was seen a handful of times. This rearrangement joins TRBV29-1 to TRBJ2-3; D not certain. Germline CDR1 and CDR2: SQVTM and ANQGSEA. This CDR3 is 14 amino acids long. The V and J ends lost 0 bases and 11 bases respectively, with 18 bases between them. In nucleotides, the CDR3 is TGCAGCGTTGAAGAAGGCCCTGGTGTTATGAGGCAGTATTTT. It encodes CSVEEGPGVMRQYF.

This clonotype was detected ten times or more. The rearrangement uses TRBV20-1 and TRBJ2-4; 7 positions agree with TRBD2. The CDR3 extends over 10 amino acids. The germline V gene encodes CDR1 DFQATT and CDR2 SNEGSKA (reference sequence). Unmatched junction bases numbered 7, after V lost 8 bases and J lost 12 bases. CDR3 coding DNA: TGCAGTAGCGAGCGGGGAAGTCAGTACTTC. Amino acid sequence: CSSERGSQYF.

The rearrangement joins TRBV14 to TRBJ2-2; D is possibly TRBD1 (5 bases). Germline CDR1 and CDR2: SGHDN and FVKESK. The ends were cut back, 3 bases at V and 7 bases at J, with 12 bases in the middle. This CDR3 contains 14 residues. CDR3 DNA: TGTGCCAGCAGCCATCCAATGCAGGGCGGGGAGCTGTTTTTT. Translating it yields CASSHPMQGGELFF.

This clonotype was recorded many times. V and J are TRBV30 and TRBJ2-1; 10 bases are a match to TRBD1. J gave up 5 bases and V 0 bases, and 4 bases lay outside the gene matches. Germline V gives CDR1 GTSNPN, CDR2 SVGIG (reference sequence). The CDR3 is 15 amino acids. The DNA for the CDR3 is TGTGCCTGGAGTGTAGGGACAGGGGTTGACAATGAGCAGTTCTTC. Its translation is CAWSVGTGVDNEQFF.

The CDR3 region is CASSYSTGTGGNTIYF. CDR3 DNA: TGTGCCAGCAGTTACTCTACCGGGACAGGGGGAAACACCATATATTTT. This chain joins TRBV6-5 and TRBJ1-3; TRBD1 matches at 9 bases. J gave up 4 bases and V 0 bases, and 4 bases lay outside the gene matches. CDR1 and CDR2 (germline): MNHEY, SVGAGI. The CDR3 extends over 16 amino acids.

There are many counts of this clonotype. The chain has TRBV7-6 and TRBJ2-4; D gene unclear. Germline assignment: CDR1 SGHVS and CDR2 FNYEAQ. Trimming pared 4 bases from V and 9 bases from J, leaving 16 bases between. This CDR3 comprises 14 residues. The CDR3 coding sequence is TGTGCCAGCAGCTCTCGGGTGGCAGACGGCATTCAGTACTTC. Protein: CASSSRVADGIQYF.

In this sample, this clonotype turned up many times. The chain combines TRBV7-8 with TRBJ2-2; D unresolved. This CDR3 region has 15 residues. Trimming took 3 bases from V and 3 from J, leaving 11 bases between them. The germline CDR1 and CDR2 sequences are SGHVS and FQNEAQ. CDR3 DNA: TGTGCCAGCAGCTTCGCCGATACCCACACCGGGGAGCTGTTTTTT. It yields the protein CASSFADTHTGELFF. Full variable domain (remainder filled in from reference TRBV7-8 and TRBJ2-2): GAGVSQSPRYKVAKRGQDVALRCDPISGHVSLFWYQQALGQGPEFLTYFQNEAQLDKSGLPSDRFFAERPEGSVSTLKIQRTQQEDSAVYLCASSFADTHTGELFFGEGSRLTVL.

The chain joins TRBV20-1 to TRBJ2-2; D perhaps matches TRBD2 (5 bases). The V gene's germline CDR1 is DFQATT and CDR2 SNEGSKA (reference sequence). V lost 5 bases to trimming and J lost 5 bases, with 15 bases between them. This CDR3 spans 14 amino acids. The CDR3 sequence: CSAPGIARTGELFF. In DNA form, the CDR3 reads TGCAGTGCTCCCGGGATCGCGCGGACCGGGGAGCTGTTTTTT.

This clonotype was counted between two and nine times. CDR3 region: CASSLAQEGRLFF. The CDR3 nucleotides are TGTGCCAGCAGCTTAGCCCAAGAAGGGCGGCTGTTTTTT. The chain has TRBV7-2 and TRBJ1-4; D uncertain. The length of the CDR3 is 13 residues. Germline CDR1 is SGHTA and CDR2 is FQGNSA. V dropped 0 bases and J dropped 14 bases, with 13 bases sitting between them.

This clonotype was picked up a small number of times. The DNA for the CDR3 is TGTGCCAGCAGCTTAGGGGGGCCGGTAGAGACCCAGTACTTC. It is translated as CASSLGGPVETQYF. The chain recombines TRBV7-2 with TRBJ2-5, with D maybe TRBD1 (6 bases). This CDR3 comprises 14 residues. Trimming cost V 1 base and J 4 bases, with 10 bases left between them. Germline loops: CDR1 SGHTA, CDR2 FQGNSA.

This clonotype was seen at least ten times. This chain uses TRBV7-8 with TRBJ2-1; D unclear. This CDR3 comprises 13 residues. The V end lost 1 base, the J end lost 4 bases, and 5 bases lay between the germline ends. Per the germline V gene, CDR1 is SGHVS and CDR2 is FQNEAQ. The CDR3 region has the DNA TGTGCCAGCAGCTTAGACAGATACAATGAGCAGTTCTTC. It encodes CASSLDRYNEQFF.

A few counts support this clonotype. V and J are TRBV20-1 and TRBJ2-1, with 11 bases identical to TRBD2. The CDR3 covers 14 residues. Germline V gene data show CDR1 as DFQATT and CDR2 as SNEGSKA (reference sequence). V lost 1 base, J lost 9 bases, and 5 bases stayed unmatched. DNA of the CDR3: TGCAGTGCTAGAGGGACTAGCGGGCGACCTGAGCAGTTCTTC. This codes for CSARGTSGRPEQFF.

The chain has TRBV20-1 and TRBJ1-6, with D possibly being TRBD1 (5 bases). The V gene lost 6 bases and the J gene lost 9 bases, with 18 bases spanning the gap. The germline gives CDR1 DFQATT, CDR2 SNEGSKA (reference sequence). The CDR3 loop spans 14 amino acids. Here the CDR3 DNA reads TGCAGTGCCCCCGGGACCACCGCCGGTTCACCCCTCCACTTT. Amino acids: CSAPGTTAGSPLHF.

In its sample, this clonotype was seen many times. The chain joins TRBV20-1 to TRBJ2-3; TRBD2 agrees at 10 bases. Germline V gene sequence: CDR1 DFQATT, CDR2 SNEGSKA (reference sequence). Unmatched junction bases numbered 2, after V lost 0 bases and J lost 2 bases. The CDR3 covers 15 residues. CDR3 sequence: CSARDLAGVTDTQYF. The CDR3 region has the DNA TGCAGTGCTAGAGATCTAGCGGGGGTCACAGATACGCAGTATTTT.

The chain employs TRBV7-9 and TRBJ2-3; 10 bases agree with TRBD2. The J segment lost 7 bases and the V segment lost 5 bases, leaving 9 bases of the junction unmatched. Germline loops: CDR1 SEHNR, CDR2 FQNEAQ (reference sequence). The CDR3 extends over 15 amino acids. In nucleotides, the CDR3 is TGTGCCAGCAGCCCCCTAGCGGGGGCTTCCAATACGCAGTATTTT. Translating it yields CASSPLAGASNTQYF.

The chain uses TRBV7-2 and TRBJ2-3; 9 nucleotides align to TRBD2. The junction had 7 bases not matched to a gene; V was cut back by 5 bases and J by 1 base. The CDR3 consists of 16 residues. Germline V lookup: CDR1 SGHTA, CDR2 FQGNSA. The DNA for the CDR3 is TGTGCCAGCAGCGTTCGAGCGGGGGGCGGCACAGATACGCAGTATTTT. This gives the protein CASSVRAGGGTDTQYF. Combining the CDR3 with reference TRBV7-2 and TRBJ2-3 gives the whole variable domain GAGVSQSPSNKVTEKGKDVELRCDPISGHTALYWYRQSLGQGLEFLIYFQGNSAPDKSGLPSDRFSAERTGGSVSTLTIQRTQQEDSAVYLCASSVRAGGGTDTQYFGPGTRLTVL.

The chain joins TRBV6-2 or TRBV6-3 to TRBJ2-2; TRBD2 is a possible D gene (5 bases). The germline CDR1 and CDR2 sequences are MNHEY and SVGEGT. The CDR3 sequence is 15 residues long. V gave up 2 bases and J gave up 6 bases, with 13 bases separating them. As DNA, the CDR3 is TGTGCCAGCAGTTACCGGGGTTCCGGGGCCGGGGAGCTGTTTTTT. It encodes CASSYRGSGAGELFF.

This clonotype was seen repeatedly, ten times or more. This rearrangement joins TRBV6-5 to TRBJ2-3, with TRBD2 matching 11 bases. Trimming took 0 bases from V and 2 from J; bases not matched to a gene: 10. Germline V lookup: CDR1 MNHEY, CDR2 SVGAGI. This CDR3 region has 19 residues. CDR3 protein: CASSYSIPTSGGLTDTQYF. Written as DNA, the CDR3 is TGTGCCAGCAGTTACTCGATCCCCACTAGCGGGGGCCTCACAGATACGCAGTATTTT.

The V call is TRBV12-3 or TRBV12-4, the J call TRBJ2-1, with 14 positions matching TRBD2. The CDR3 length is 16 residues. Unmatched junction bases numbered 5, after V lost 5 bases and J lost 5 bases. As DNA, the CDR3 is TGTGCCAGCAGTGGGAGGACTAGCGGGGGGAACAATGAGCAGTTCTTC. Its protein is CASSGRTSGGNNEQFF.

In its sample, this clonotype was seen a few times. The chain links TRBV5-1 to TRBJ2-1, with TRBD1 matching 7 bases. V shed 6 bases and J 7 bases; nucleotides not matched to a gene: 10. The germline CDR1 and CDR2 sequences are SGHRS and YFSETQ. The CDR3 runs to 14 residues. The CDR3 DNA is TGCGCCAGCACCCCCGCGGACAGGATAAATGAGCAGTTCTTC. It specifies CASTPADRINEQFF.